The following is a T cell receptor beta chain sequence with its context. The antigen is unknown. Profiling relied on immunoSEQ multiplex PCR, and the TCRdb table lists in-frame clones only, not all of them. This sample has 140,000 to 150,000 clones, with approximately 91% found just once. The data derive from a study of T cell responses to AZD1222 COVID-19 vaccine. General observations from the study: Most donors were white British and more were female, and clonal diversity was possibly underestimated. Regions 160-218 and 743-854 dominated among vaccine-associated CD4 TCRs spanning spike. Spike-specific TCRs gained breadth and depth after people received two AZD1222 doses.

This TCR was recovered from an adult who received the AZD1222 COVID-19 vaccine. This material consisted of peripheral blood, taken 28 days after the second AZD1222 dose.

The CDR3 sequence is CASSLEGGSEAFF. The DNA for the CDR3 is TGTGCCAGCAGCCTTGAGGGGGGATCTGAAGCTTTCTTT. The chain has TRBV7-2 and TRBJ1-1; a possible D gene is TRBD1 (6 bases). V was trimmed by 5 bases and J by 6 bases, leaving 13 bases between them. CDR3 length: 13 amino acids. In germline, CDR1 is SGHTA, CDR2 FQGNSA.